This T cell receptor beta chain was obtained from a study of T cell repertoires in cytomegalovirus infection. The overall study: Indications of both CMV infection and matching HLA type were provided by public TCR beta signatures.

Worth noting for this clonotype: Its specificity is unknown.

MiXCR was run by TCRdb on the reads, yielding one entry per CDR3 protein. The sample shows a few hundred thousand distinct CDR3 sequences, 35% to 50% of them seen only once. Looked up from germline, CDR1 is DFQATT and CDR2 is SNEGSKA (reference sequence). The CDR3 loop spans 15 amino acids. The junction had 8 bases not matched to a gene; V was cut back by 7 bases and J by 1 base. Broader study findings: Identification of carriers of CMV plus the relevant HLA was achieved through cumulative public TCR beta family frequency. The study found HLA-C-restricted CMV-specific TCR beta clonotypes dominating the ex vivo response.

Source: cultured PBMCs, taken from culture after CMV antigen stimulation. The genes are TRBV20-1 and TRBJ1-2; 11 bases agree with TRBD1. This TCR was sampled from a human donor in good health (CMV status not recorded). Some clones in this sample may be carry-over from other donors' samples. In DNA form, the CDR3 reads TGCAGTGTCAGAAAGGGGACAGGGGGTAACTATGGCTACACCTTC. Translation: CSVRKGTGGNYGYTF.